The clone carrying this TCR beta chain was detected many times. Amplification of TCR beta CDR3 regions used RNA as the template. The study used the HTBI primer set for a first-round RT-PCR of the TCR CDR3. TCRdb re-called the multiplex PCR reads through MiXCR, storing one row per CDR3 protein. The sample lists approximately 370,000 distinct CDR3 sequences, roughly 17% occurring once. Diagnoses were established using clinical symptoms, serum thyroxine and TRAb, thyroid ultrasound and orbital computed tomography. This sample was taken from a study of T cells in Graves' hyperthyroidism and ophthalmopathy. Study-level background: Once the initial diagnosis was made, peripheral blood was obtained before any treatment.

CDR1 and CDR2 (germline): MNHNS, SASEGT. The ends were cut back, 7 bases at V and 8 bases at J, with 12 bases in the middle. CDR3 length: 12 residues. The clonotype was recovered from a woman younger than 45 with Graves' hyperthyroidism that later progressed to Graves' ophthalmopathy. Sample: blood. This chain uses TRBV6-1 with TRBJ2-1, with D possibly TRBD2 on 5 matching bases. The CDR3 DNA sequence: TGTGCCAGCACCCCGGCGGGCGATGAGCAGTTCTTC. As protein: CASTPAGDEQFF.